This TCR beta chain was captured in a study of human T cells and chemical hapten exposure. About the research overall: Upper-back patches of 0.01% DPC were read at 6 days. Enrolled patients were predominantly female and had alopecia areata, totalis or universalis.

A single record per CDR3 protein comes from TCRdb applying MiXCR to the RACE reads. Of tens of thousands of distinct CDR3 sequences listed, approximately 11% are singletons. Findings and caveats of the study: Versus controls, expanded TCRs had significantly more large CDR3 similarity clusters.

This clonotype was seen a few times. Its antigen remains unidentified. Time point denoted: patch test 3, about 24 weeks after DPC sensitization. Treatment here: therapeutic diphenylcyclopropenone sensitization with weekly scalp DPC. This clonotype was sampled from a woman under 40 with alopecia areata. Some clones in this sample may be carry-over from other donors' samples. This material consisted of whole blood, taken in connection with sensitization to the hapten diphenylcyclopropenone (DPC).

The CDR3 sequence is CAISERLLDGTDTQYF. As DNA, the CDR3 is TGTGCCATCAGTGAAAGGCTCCTGGACGGCACAGATACGCAGTATTTT. The V and J genes are TRBV10-3 and TRBJ2-3; D remains unclear. In germline, CDR1 is ENHRY, CDR2 SYGVKD. V was pared by 3 bases and J by 1 base, with 14 bases between. The CDR3 covers 16 residues.